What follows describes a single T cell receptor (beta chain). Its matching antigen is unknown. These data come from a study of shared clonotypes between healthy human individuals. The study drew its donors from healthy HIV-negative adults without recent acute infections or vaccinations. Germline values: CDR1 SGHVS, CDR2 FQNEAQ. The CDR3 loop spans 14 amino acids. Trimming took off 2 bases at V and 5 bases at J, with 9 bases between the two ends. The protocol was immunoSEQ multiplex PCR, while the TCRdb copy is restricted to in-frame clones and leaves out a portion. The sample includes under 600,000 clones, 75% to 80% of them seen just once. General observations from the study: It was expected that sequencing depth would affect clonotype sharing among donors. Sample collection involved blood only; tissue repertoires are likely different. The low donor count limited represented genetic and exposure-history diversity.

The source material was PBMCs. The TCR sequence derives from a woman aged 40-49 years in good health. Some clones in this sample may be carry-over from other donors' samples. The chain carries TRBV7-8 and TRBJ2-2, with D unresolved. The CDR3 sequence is CASSLFGDTGELFF. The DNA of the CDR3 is TGTGCCAGCAGCTTATTTGGAGATACCGGGGAGCTGTTTTTT.